This T cell receptor (beta chain) emerged from a study of technical replicates of blood from several donors. J lost 0 bases, V lost 3 bases, and 8 bases had no gene match. This CDR3 has 16 amino acids. Germline loops: CDR1 SQVTM, CDR2 ANQGSEA. TCRdb keeps only in-frame clones here, not all; method: immunoSEQ multiplex PCR. The data hold under 75,000 clones, with approximately 94% observed a single time. Sequenced sample: T cells isolated from PBMCs. The chain couples TRBV29-1 to TRBJ2-1, with 7 nucleotides matching TRBD2. The receptor was derived from a human donor in good health. CDR3 DNA: TGCAGCGTTGATGGGCTAGCGGAAAGCTCCTACAATGAGCAGTTCTTC. Amino acids: CSVDGLAESSYNEQFF.